Presented here are 27 T cell receptor beta chains from one specimen sequenced in a study of blood T cell repertoires in COVID-19. TCRdb's copy holds only in-frame clones and misses some; the assay was immunoSEQ multiplex PCR. The sample lists about 340,000 clones; roughly 90% were seen once. Sequenced material: PBMCs or T cells enriched from blood (not recorded which). The source of these receptors is a woman in her 30s who had recovered from COVID-19.

The chain carries TRBV4-2 and TRBJ1-2; 8 nucleotides match TRBD1. Germline assignment: CDR1 LGHNA and CDR2 YNFKEQ. V lost 1 base to trimming and J lost 3 bases; unmatched junction nucleotides: 25. CDR3 length: 22 residues. CDR3 DNA: TGTGCCAGCAGCCAAGCATCCGTGGCAGGGGGCGCAGCAGTTGTTGGGCACTATGGCTACACCTTC. Translation: CASSQASVAGGAAVVGHYGYTF.

The V and J genes are TRBV18 and TRBJ1-4; D is unresolved. Germline-derived CDR1 and CDR2 are KGHSH and LQKENI. There are 14 residues in the CDR3. Deletions cut 2 bases from V and 8 bases from J, with 12 bases between. The CDR3 is CASSPAGNGEKLFF. Written as DNA, the CDR3 is TGTGCCAGCTCACCAGCCGGGAACGGCGAAAAACTGTTTTTT. The whole variable domain, filled in from reference TRBV18 and TRBJ1-4, reads NAGVMQNPRHLVRRRGQEARLRCSPMKGHSHVYWYRQLPEEGLKFMVYLQKENIIDESGMPKERFSAEFPKEGPSILRIQQVVRGDSAAYFCASSPAGNGEKLFFGSGTQLSVL.

The V and J genes are TRBV5-4 and TRBJ2-2; TRBD1 aligns across 9 bases. The V gene's germline CDR1 is SGHNT and CDR2 YYREEE (reference sequence). Trimming at V came to 3 bases and at J to 0 bases, leaving 3 bases not matched to a gene. CDR3 length: 16 amino acids. CDR3 residues: CASSSWTGANTGELFF. CDR3 in DNA: TGTGCCAGCAGCTCCTGGACAGGGGCGAACACCGGGGAGCTGTTTTTT.

V and J are TRBV2 and TRBJ2-7; maybe TRBD2 (5 bases). This CDR3 contains 15 residues. Trimming pared 6 bases from V and 9 bases from J, leaving 24 bases between. The germline CDR1 and CDR2 sequences are SNHLY and FYNNEI. The CDR3, as DNA: TGTGCCAGCAGGGACCGAGGGCGGGCCCGGATCGGGCAGTACTTC. Encoded protein: CASRDRGRARIGQYF.

This clone was seen a single time. The V gene is TRBV7-2, the J gene TRBJ1-2; D unclear. Trimming stripped 4 bases from V and 4 bases from J, with 7 bases between. CDR1 SGHTA and CDR2 FQGNSA come from the germline V gene. There are 12 residues in the CDR3. The CDR3, as DNA: TGTGCCAGCAGCTCCGGTTCCTATGGCTACACCTTC. It encodes CASSSGSYGYTF.

This chain joins TRBV24-1 and TRBJ2-2; 14 bases map to TRBD2. The CDR3 is made up of 18 amino acids. Germline trimming cut 0 bases from V and 4 bases from J; bases unmatched to any gene: 3. Germline CDR1 reads KGHDR; CDR2 reads SFDVKD. The CDR3 DNA follows: TGTGCCACCAGTGATTTGGGAGGACTAGCGGGAGGCACCGGGGAGCTGTTTTTT. Protein sequence: CATSDLGGLAGGTGELFF.

The V and J genes are TRBV5-6 and TRBJ2-3; 7 bases align to TRBD1. The CDR3 runs 14 residues. V shed 7 bases, J shed 2 bases, and the junction held 7 bases outside the gene matches. CDR1 is SGHDT and CDR2 is YYEEEE in the germline V gene. The CDR3 is CASVLQGLTDTQYF. The CDR3 bases are TGTGCCAGCGTCTTACAGGGGCTCACAGATACGCAGTATTTT.

The chain carries TRBV30 and TRBJ1-6, with D unresolved. This CDR3 has 14 amino acids. CDR1 and CDR2 (germline): GTSNPN, SVGIG (reference sequence). V shed 1 base and J shed 10 bases, with 14 bases lying between them. In DNA form, the CDR3 reads TGTGCCTGGAGTGCGCTCCGCGGCGGATCACCCCTCCACTTT. It yields the protein CAWSALRGGSPLHF.

This chain uses TRBV6-5 with TRBJ2-5; TRBD2 matches at 7 bases. There are 15 residues in the CDR3. The germline CDR1 and CDR2 sequences are MNHEY and SVGAGI. Trimming took 5 bases from V and 5 from J; bases not matched to a gene: 11. The CDR3 DNA sequence: TGTGCCAGCAGTCCGACCGGCGGGAGTTGGGAGACCCAGTACTTC. Translating it yields CASSPTGGSWETQYF.

This clone appeared once. The rearrangement uses TRBV6-2 or TRBV6-3 and TRBJ1-5; D gene uncertain. This CDR3 is built from 13 residues. Trimming shortened V by 5 bases and J by 9 bases, and 14 bases separated the two germline ends. Germline CDR1 and CDR2: MNHEY and SVGEGT. The CDR3 DNA sequence: TGTGCCAGCAGTCGGGAATTCGGAGGGCCCCAGCATTTT. Translation: CASSREFGGPQHF.

J is TRBJ1-5 and V is TRBV7-2; 8 bases are a match to TRBD1. V trimming: 5 bases; J trimming: 4 bases; junction bases outside the gene matches: 4. CDR3 length equals 14 residues. Germline CDR1 reads SGHTA; CDR2 reads FQGNSA. CDR3 sequence: CASSPGGWNQPQHF. The CDR3 nucleotides read TGTGCCAGCAGCCCAGGGGGCTGGAATCAGCCCCAGCATTTT. The whole variable domain, filled in from reference TRBV7-2 and TRBJ1-5, reads GAGVSQSPSNKVTEKGKDVELRCDPISGHTALYWYRQSLGQGLEFLIYFQGNSAPDKSGLPSDRFSAERTGGSVSTLTIQRTQQEDSAVYLCASSPGGWNQPQHFGDGTRLSIL.

J is TRBJ1-5 and V is TRBV28; 8 nucleotides align to TRBD1. Trimming cost V 6 bases and J 3 bases; bases outside gene matches: 7. The germline V gene has CDR1 MDHEN and CDR2 SYDVKM. The CDR3 is 15 amino acids. CDR3 loop: CASRRTGLVNQPQHF. The CDR3 DNA is TGTGCCAGCAGACGGACAGGGTTAGTCAATCAGCCCCAGCATTTT.

This clone appeared once. The genes are TRBV12-3 or TRBV12-4 and TRBJ1-2, with 9 bases that match TRBD1. V lost 6 bases and J lost 3; bases outside the gene matches: 2. The CDR3 is 13 amino acids. CDR3 sequence (DNA): TGTGCCAGCAGCGACAGGGGGTACTATGGCTACACCTTC. Its translation: CASSDRGYYGYTF.

This clone appeared a single time. V and J are TRBV7-2 and TRBJ1-1; D is undetermined. Germline CDR1 is SGHTA and CDR2 is FQGNSA. Trimming removed 8 bases at V and 1 base at J, with 8 bases between. This CDR3 is built from 12 residues. The CDR3 protein is CASGSGNTEAFF. As DNA, the CDR3 is TGTGCCAGCGGGAGTGGGAACACTGAAGCTTTCTTT. Full variable domain (missing parts from reference TRBV7-2 and TRBJ1-1): GAGVSQSPSNKVTEKGKDVELRCDPISGHTALYWYRQSLGQGLEFLIYFQGNSAPDKSGLPSDRFSAERTGGSVSTLTIQRTQQEDSAVYLCASGSGNTEAFFGQGTRLTVV.

On this clone: The junction differs from germline at one of its ends, possibly a read error. The V call is TRBV7-7, the J call TRBJ2-6; D is uncertain. The CDR3 is 15 amino acids. The germline V gene encodes CDR1 SSHAT and CDR2 FNYEAQ (reference sequence). This chain's CDR3 is CASSHLSTGANVLTF. CDR3 bases: TGTGCTAGCAGCCATTTGTCAACTGGGGCCAACGTCCTGACTTTC.

This sequence joins TRBV27 and TRBJ1-3; D not certain. The V end lost 3 bases, the J end lost 6 bases, and 9 bases lay between the germline ends. The CDR3 sequence is 13 residues long. The germline gives CDR1 MNHEY, CDR2 SMNVEV (reference sequence). The CDR3 spells CASSLYLANTIYF. The CDR3 DNA follows: TGTGCCAGCAGTTTGTACCTGGCAAACACCATATATTTT.

The rearrangement joins TRBV6-5 to TRBJ1-1; D might be TRBD1 (6 bases). Germline CDR1 reads MNHEY; CDR2 reads SVGAGI. The CDR3 is 13 amino acids. The V end lost 6 bases, the J end lost 0 bases, and 8 bases lay between the germline ends. The DNA of the CDR3 is TGTGCCAGCAGGGACAGCTTGAACACTGAAGCTTTCTTT. Its protein is CASRDSLNTEAFF.

This CDR3 is CASSQRTADTQYF. The CDR3 DNA follows: TGTGCCAGCAGCCAACGGACAGCAGATACGCAGTATTTT. This chain joins TRBV3-1 (or the pseudogene TRBV3-2) and TRBJ2-3; a weak D match, TRBD1 (6 bases). The CDR3 runs to 13 residues. V dropped 2 bases and J dropped 4 bases, with 7 bases sitting between them. CDR1 is LGHDT and CDR2 is YNNKEL in the germline V gene (reference sequence).

The chain uses TRBV27 and TRBJ2-7; 8 nucleotides align to TRBD1. The CDR3 runs 14 residues. Germline V lookup: CDR1 MNHEY, CDR2 SMNVEV (reference sequence). Trimming cost V 5 bases and J 2 bases; bases outside gene matches: 5. CDR3 coding DNA: TGTGCCAGCAGTCCCACAGGGGGTCCCTACGAGCAGTACTTC. Protein product: CASSPTGGPYEQYF.

The chain carries TRBV27 and TRBJ1-2; D unclear. The germline CDR1 and CDR2 sequences are MNHEY and SMNVEV (reference sequence). Trimming removed 2 bases at V and 2 bases at J, with 9 bases between. The CDR3 covers 14 residues. The CDR3 DNA reads as TGTGCCAGCAGTTTAAATGGGAGGAACTATGGCTACACCTTC. Protein sequence: CASSLNGRNYGYTF.

This rearrangement joins TRBV19 to TRBJ1-2, with 10 nucleotides matching TRBD1. This CDR3 comprises 12 residues. CDR1 and CDR2 (germline): LNHDA, SQIVND (reference sequence). V shed 6 bases and J 7 bases; nucleotides not matched to a gene: 2. CDR3 nucleotide sequence: TGTGCCAGTAGGACAGGGGGCTCTGGCTACACCTTC. Translated, it gives CASRTGGSGYTF. Drawing the rest from reference TRBV19 and TRBJ1-2, the complete variable domain is DGGITQSPKYLFRKEGQNVTLSCEQNLNHDAMYWYRQDPGQGLRLIYYSQIVNDFQKGDIAEGYSVSREKKESFPLTVTSAQKNPTAFYLCASRTGGSGYTFGSGTRLTVV.

In its sample, this clone was seen once. The rearrangement uses TRBV4-1 and TRBJ1-1; D remains ambiguous. Trimming left V 3 bases short and J 2 bases short, with 13 bases between. The CDR3 totals 15 residues. The germline V gene encodes CDR1 MGHRA and CDR2 YSYEKL. The CDR3 DNA is TGCGCCAGCAGCCAGGTGGAGAGTGGAAACACTGAAGCTTTCTTT. This gives the protein CASSQVESGNTEAFF.

The chain links TRBV3-1 (or the pseudogene TRBV3-2) to TRBJ1-5; a weak D match, TRBD1 (5 bases). Between the trimmed V and J ends, which lost 5 bases and 7 bases, there was a span of 12 bases. The CDR3 totals 13 residues. Germline CDR1 and CDR2: LGHDT and YNNKEL (reference sequence). The CDR3 coding sequence is TGTGCCAGCAGCTCAGCATGGGGCCAGCCCCAGCATTTT. Protein sequence: CASSSAWGQPQHF.

V and J are TRBV18 and TRBJ1-2; TRBD1 matches at 11 bases. CDR1 is KGHSH, CDR2 LQKENI, per germline. After removal of 2 bases from V and 7 bases from J, the junction contained 6 bases not matched to a gene. The CDR3 consists of 15 residues. The CDR3 region is CASSPRGQGGFGYTF. The CDR3 DNA is TGTGCCAGCTCACCAAGGGGACAGGGGGGCTTTGGCTACACCTTC. The full variable domain, rest sourced from reference TRBV18 and TRBJ1-2, is NAGVMQNPRHLVRRRGQEARLRCSPMKGHSHVYWYRQLPEEGLKFMVYLQKENIIDESGMPKERFSAEFPKEGPSILRIQQVVRGDSAAYFCASSPRGQGGFGYTFGSGTRLTVV.

The chain combines TRBV29-1 with TRBJ1-5; perhaps TRBD1 as D (5 bases). Germline V gives CDR1 SQVTM, CDR2 ANQGSEA. The CDR3 is 14 amino acids. The ends were cut back, 6 bases at V and 4 bases at J, with 16 bases in the middle. CDR3 amino acids: CSVVDSGRNQPQHF. The DNA for the CDR3 is TGCAGCGTGGTTGACAGCGGGCGGAATCAGCCCCAGCATTTT.

The chain joins TRBV28 to TRBJ2-3; D may be TRBD2 (6 bases). The CDR3 length is 16 residues. V was clipped by 7 bases and J by 0 bases, with 17 bases between them. Germline loops: CDR1 MDHEN, CDR2 SYDVKM. The CDR3 sequence: CASNHHLALSTDTQYF. The CDR3 DNA follows: TGTGCCAGCAACCATCATCTAGCGCTCAGCACAGATACGCAGTATTTT.

The chain recombines TRBV20-1 with TRBJ2-7, with 10 bases matching TRBD2. V gave up 3 bases and J gave up 6 bases; unmatched junction bases: 8. CDR1 is DFQATT and CDR2 is SNEGSKA in the germline V gene (reference sequence). The CDR3 extends over 14 amino acids. CDR3 sequence reads: CSASSASGGLEQYF. CDR3 nucleotides: TGCAGTGCTAGTAGCGCTAGCGGGGGACTCGAGCAGTACTTC.